Following are 28 T cell receptor beta chains from one sample sequenced in a study of CD8 T cells in Susac syndrome. Reverse transcription of about 0.5 to 1 ug RNA used random hexamers. TCRdb re-derived calls from the immunoSEQ multiplex PCR reads in MiXCR, one entry per CDR3 protein. The sample yields around 300,000 distinct CDR3 sequences, just over 90% seen once. The sequencing input was CD4+ T cells from PBMCs. The receptors shown here come from a human donor with multiple sclerosis.

The gene calls are TRBV29-1 and TRBJ2-3; 14 bases map to TRBD2. Germline V gives CDR1 SQVTM, CDR2 ANQGSEA. The CDR3 totals 13 residues. V gave up 6 bases and J gave up 6 bases; unmatched junction bases: 2. This chain's CDR3 is CSVTSGGVDTQYF. CDR3 in DNA: TGCAGCGTGACTAGCGGGGGGGTGGATACGCAGTATTTT.

V gene TRBV12-5 combines with J gene TRBJ2-7, with 7 bases that match TRBD1. This CDR3 contains 15 residues. From germline, CDR1 is LGHNT and CDR2 FRNRAP. V lost 5 bases, J lost 6 bases, and 13 bases stayed unmatched. This CDR3 is CASGPPGTAGSEQYF. The DNA of the CDR3 is TGTGCTAGTGGTCCACCCGGGACAGCCGGATCCGAGCAGTACTTC.

The V gene is TRBV20-1, the J gene TRBJ2-1; weak D call: TRBD2 (5 bases). Germline V gene sequence: CDR1 DFQATT, CDR2 SNEGSKA (reference sequence). This CDR3 is built from 16 residues. V lost 3 bases, J lost 4 bases, and 19 bases lay in between. The CDR3 is CSARRALAWDYNEQFF. In nucleotides, the CDR3 is TGCAGTGCTAGGCGGGCCCTTGCCTGGGATTACAATGAGCAGTTCTTC.

The rearrangement joins TRBV19 to TRBJ2-2, with 8 nucleotides matching TRBD1. J gave up 0 bases and V 3 bases, and 6 bases lay outside the gene matches. Per the germline V gene, CDR1 is LNHDA and CDR2 is SQIVND (reference sequence). The length of the CDR3 is 17 residues. CDR3 loop: CASSIPYRGTNTGELFF. The CDR3 DNA sequence: TGTGCCAGTAGTATCCCTTACAGGGGGACGAACACCGGGGAGCTGTTTTTT.

The J gene is TRBJ2-1, the V gene TRBV19; 10 bases map to TRBD2. In germline, CDR1 is LNHDA, CDR2 SQIVND (reference sequence). The V segment lost 7 bases and the J segment 8 bases; nucleotides outside the gene matches: 11. CDR3 size: 15 residues. The CDR3 spells CASTSGASGGDEQFF. Written as DNA, the CDR3 is TGTGCCAGTACCTCCGGGGCAAGCGGGGGGGATGAGCAGTTCTTC. The full variable domain, with the rest looked up from reference TRBV19 and TRBJ2-1, is DGGITQSPKYLFRKEGQNVTLSCEQNLNHDAMYWYRQDPGQGLRLIYYSQIVNDFQKGDIAEGYSVSREKKESFPLTVTSAQKNPTAFYLCASTSGASGGDEQFFGPGTRLTVL.

This rearrangement joins TRBV29-1 to TRBJ2-3, with D possibly matching TRBD2 (5 bases). CDR3 length: 13 amino acids. The germline CDR1 and CDR2 sequences are SQVTM and ANQGSEA. The V end was cut by 2 bases, the J end by 5 bases, with 11 bases between. The CDR3 region is CSVEPGGRDTQYF. The CDR3, as DNA: TGCAGCGTTGAACCCGGAGGTCGAGATACGCAGTATTTT.

CDR3 sequence: CASGVSSHVTNYGYTF. Here the CDR3 DNA reads TGTGCCAGCGGGGTCTCCTCACACGTAACTAACTATGGCTACACCTTC. The chain is built from TRBV27 and TRBJ1-2; no clear D gene. This CDR3 is 16 amino acids long. Germline CDR1 MNHEY, CDR2 SMNVEV (reference sequence). V was trimmed by 8 bases and J by 0 bases, leaving 19 bases between them.

V usage is TRBV24-1 and J usage is TRBJ1-5; 7 bases are shared with TRBD1. The trim removed 4 bases at V and 5 bases at J, leaving 7 bases unmatched. The germline gives CDR1 KGHDR, CDR2 SFDVKD. This CDR3 is built from 15 residues. The CDR3 loop is CATSDWDSPDQPQHF. CDR3 nucleotide sequence: TGTGCCACCAGTGACTGGGACAGCCCAGATCAGCCCCAGCATTTT.

The chain uses TRBV12-3 or TRBV12-4 and TRBJ1-6; 7 nucleotides match TRBD1. V trimming: 5 bases; J trimming: 2 bases; junction bases outside the gene matches: 3. The CDR3 consists of 15 residues. CDR3 residues: CASSPGTAYNSPLHF. CDR3 DNA: TGTGCCAGCAGTCCCGGGACAGCCTATAATTCACCCCTCCACTTT.

The chain joins TRBV6-2 or TRBV6-3 to TRBJ2-6; TRBD1 agrees at 8 bases. This CDR3 has 15 amino acids. Germline assignment: CDR1 MNHEY and CDR2 SVGEGT. V lost 6 bases, J lost 4 bases, and 5 bases stayed unmatched. CDR3 DNA: TGTGCCAGCAGCCAGACAGGGGACGGGGCCAACGTCCTGACTTTC. Translating gives CASSQTGDGANVLTF.

The V and J genes are TRBV27 and TRBJ1-2; the D gene is possibly TRBD1 (5 bases). V lost 2 bases and J lost 4, with 11 bases in between. This CDR3 has 14 residues. Germline V lookup: CDR1 MNHEY, CDR2 SMNVEV (reference sequence). The CDR3 DNA reads TGTGCCAGCAGTTTAGAGGGGAGTACCTATGGCTACACCTTC. Residues: CASSLEGSTYGYTF.

The chain employs TRBV7-9 and TRBJ2-1; 7 bases are a match to TRBD1. Trimming removed 5 bases from V and 2 bases from J; junction bases left unmatched: 6. The CDR3 covers 15 residues. CDR1 is SEHNR, CDR2 FQNEAQ, per germline (reference sequence). The CDR3: CASSPTGNTYNEQFF. In DNA form, the CDR3 reads TGTGCCAGCAGCCCGACAGGGAACACCTACAATGAGCAGTTCTTC.

The rearrangement links TRBV9 to TRBJ1-2; D possibly corresponds to TRBD1 (6 bases). Trimming stripped 4 bases from V and 0 bases from J, with 13 bases between. There are 15 residues in the CDR3. Germline V CDR1 and CDR2: SGDLS, YYNGEE. The CDR3 DNA reads as TGTGCCAGCAGCCCAACAGGGAACGCTAACTATGGCTACACCTTC. Its translation: CASSPTGNANYGYTF.

CDR3 loop: CASRPRQGTGANVLTF. CDR3 nucleotide sequence: TGTGCCAGCAGGCCCCGACAGGGAACTGGGGCCAACGTCCTGACTTTC. The J gene is TRBJ2-6, the V gene TRBV11-3; 7 bases agree with TRBD1. This CDR3 is built from 16 residues. V lost 6 bases and J lost 2; bases outside the gene matches: 7. From germline, CDR1 is SGHNT and CDR2 YENEEA.

The chain employs TRBV29-1 and TRBJ2-3; 8 bases match TRBD1. CDR1 is SQVTM and CDR2 is ANQGSEA in the germline V gene. The J segment lost 6 bases and the V segment lost 1 base, leaving 9 bases of the junction unmatched. There are 15 residues in the CDR3. CDR3 sequence: CSVEVGQGGLDTQYF. CDR3 DNA sequence: TGCAGCGTTGAAGTAGGACAGGGAGGTTTGGATACGCAGTATTTT.

This clonotype occurred once. The chain links TRBV6-5 to TRBJ1-5, with 7 positions matching TRBD1. The CDR3 totals 15 residues. Germline trimming cut 5 bases from V and 7 bases from J; bases unmatched to any gene: 11. Germline-derived CDR1 and CDR2 are MNHEY and SVGAGI. The CDR3 DNA is TGTGCCAGCAGTCCACAGGGGCGCCAGGGACAGCCCCAGCATTTT. Its protein product is CASSPQGRQGQPQHF.

The V and J genes are TRBV3-1 and TRBJ1-5; D perhaps matches TRBD1 (5 bases). The CDR3 is 19 amino acids. V lost 5 bases and J lost 4, with 27 bases in between. From germline, CDR1 is LGHDT and CDR2 YNNKEL (reference sequence). CDR3 DNA sequence: TGTGCCAGCAGCGAAATGGACCCGAGGGCCACCGGGGGGAATCAGCCCCAGCATTTT. Residues: CASSEMDPRATGGNQPQHF.

The chain has TRBV6-5 and TRBJ2-7; D unclear. The CDR3 sequence is 13 residues long. Germline CDR1 and CDR2: MNHEY and SVGAGI. Deletions cut 0 bases from V and 4 bases from J, with 7 bases between. The CDR3 sequence: CASSYSRVYEQYF. CDR3 bases: TGTGCCAGCAGTTACTCAAGGGTGTACGAGCAGTACTTC.

V and J are TRBV6-1 and TRBJ1-6, with D possibly matching TRBD1 (5 bases). The V gene's germline CDR1 is MNHNS and CDR2 SASEGT. V gave up 4 bases and J gave up 9 bases, with 25 bases separating them. The CDR3 is 18 amino acids. DNA of the CDR3: TGTGCCAGCAGTGTCCCGAAGTTGGGGGAGAGAATCGGTTCACCCCTCCACTTT. This sequence encodes CASSVPKLGERIGSPLHF.

The rearrangement uses TRBV20-1 and TRBJ1-1, with TRBD1 as a possible D gene (5 bases). Trimming stripped 1 base from V and 5 bases from J, with 17 bases between. Per the germline V gene, CDR1 is DFQATT and CDR2 is SNEGSKA (reference sequence). This CDR3 spans 15 amino acids. Here the CDR3 DNA reads TGCAGTGCTAGAGGCAGTGCCAGGGATGGTACTGAAGCTTTCTTT. It encodes CSARGSARDGTEAFF.

The chain links TRBV12-3 or TRBV12-4 to TRBJ2-2; D unclear. Trimming stripped 7 bases from V and 2 bases from J, with 20 bases between. This CDR3 is built from 17 residues. The CDR3, as DNA: TGTGCCAGCACCCGTCAGACGACGATACAAAACACCGGGGAGCTGTTTTTT. The encoded protein is CASTRQTTIQNTGELFF.

The chain uses TRBV20-1 and TRBJ1-2, with D uncertain. CDR3 size: 13 residues. Per the germline V gene, CDR1 is DFQATT and CDR2 is SNEGSKA (reference sequence). V was trimmed by 3 bases and J by 7 bases, leaving 15 bases between them. The chain's CDR3 is CSAREGGLVGYTF. The CDR3, as DNA: TGCAGTGCTAGGGAGGGCGGTTTGGTTGGCTACACCTTC.

The chain carries TRBV11-2 and TRBJ1-2, with D possibly matching TRBD1 (5 bases). Germline loops: CDR1 SGHAT, CDR2 FQNNGV. Trimming pared 4 bases from V and 5 bases from J, leaving 17 bases between. The CDR3 sequence is 15 residues long. CDR3 in DNA: TGTGCCAGCAGCTCCCGGCTGACGGCAGGGTATGGCTACACCTTC. It codes for CASSSRLTAGYGYTF.

The chain combines TRBV20-1 with TRBJ1-6; 9 bases align to TRBD1. The CDR3 totals 14 residues. CDR1 and CDR2 (germline): DFQATT, SNEGSKA (reference sequence). The ends lost 5 bases at V and 8 bases at J; junction bases unmatched: 7. DNA for the CDR3: TGCAGTGCTCCCCGGACAGGGGAACATTCACCCCTCCACTTT. Its translation is CSAPRTGEHSPLHF.

This chain uses TRBV29-1 with TRBJ2-3; D perhaps matches TRBD1 (5 bases). The CDR3 runs to 15 residues. V was cut by 3 bases and J by 1 base, with 14 bases left in between. Germline CDR1 is SQVTM and CDR2 is ANQGSEA. The CDR3 DNA follows: TGCAGCGTTGACCGGGCAGGGTACCGCACAGATACGCAGTATTTT. Protein product: CSVDRAGYRTDTQYF.

This clonotype was counted only a few times. This rearrangement joins TRBV7-9 to TRBJ2-2; 8 nucleotides agree with TRBD2. This CDR3 region has 15 residues. V gave up 3 bases and J gave up 2 bases; unmatched junction bases: 2. Germline assignment: CDR1 SEHNR and CDR2 FQNEAQ (reference sequence). This CDR3 reads CASSFTSGNTGELFF. The CDR3 coding sequence is TGTGCCAGCAGCTTCACTAGCGGAAACACCGGGGAGCTGTTTTTT.

V usage is TRBV5-1 and J usage is TRBJ2-5; D uncertain. The CDR3 length is 15 residues. The V end lost 2 bases, the J end lost 5 bases, and 16 bases lay between the germline ends. Germline V gene data show CDR1 as SGHRS and CDR2 as YFSETQ. The CDR3: CASSFRRSIGETQYF. The CDR3 bases are TGCGCCAGCAGCTTCAGGCGGTCTATAGGGGAGACCCAGTACTTC.

The V and J genes are TRBV9 and TRBJ2-1; 7 nucleotides line up with TRBD2. The CDR3 totals 15 residues. V shed 0 bases, J shed 10 bases, and the junction held 10 bases outside the gene matches. Germline lookup yields CDR1 SGDLS and CDR2 YYNGEE. CDR3 residues: CASSVAGGTLGEQFF. DNA of the CDR3: TGTGCCAGCAGCGTAGCGGGAGGCACACTGGGGGAGCAGTTCTTC.